This T cell receptor (beta chain) was observed in a study of a mutant IDH1 vaccine in newly diagnosed glioma. Clones were sequenced by immunoSEQ multiplex PCR, and TCRdb holds only the in-frame ones, with some missing. The sample yields 50,000 to 60,000 clones, approximately 80% seen once. V was pared by 5 bases and J by 2 bases, with 7 bases between. The CDR3 has 13 amino acids. Looked up from germline, CDR1 is LNHDA and CDR2 is SQIVND (reference sequence). Documented time point: week 23, last vaccination. It was 300 ug of mutant IDH1 20-mer peptide that made up each vaccine dose, given with topical imiquimod. About this clone: As yet, its antigen is unknown. Other DNA sequences in the sample encode the same CDR3.

Sequenced here: PBMCs, sampled from a glioma patient whose treatment included an IDH1 peptide vaccine. This sequence originates from a man in his forties with glioma. This chain connects TRBV19 to TRBJ1-5; D is perhaps TRBD1 (5 bases). The DNA of the CDR3 is TGTGCCAGTAGTGGGACCGGCAATCAGCCCCAGCATTTT. This sequence encodes CASSGTGNQPQHF.